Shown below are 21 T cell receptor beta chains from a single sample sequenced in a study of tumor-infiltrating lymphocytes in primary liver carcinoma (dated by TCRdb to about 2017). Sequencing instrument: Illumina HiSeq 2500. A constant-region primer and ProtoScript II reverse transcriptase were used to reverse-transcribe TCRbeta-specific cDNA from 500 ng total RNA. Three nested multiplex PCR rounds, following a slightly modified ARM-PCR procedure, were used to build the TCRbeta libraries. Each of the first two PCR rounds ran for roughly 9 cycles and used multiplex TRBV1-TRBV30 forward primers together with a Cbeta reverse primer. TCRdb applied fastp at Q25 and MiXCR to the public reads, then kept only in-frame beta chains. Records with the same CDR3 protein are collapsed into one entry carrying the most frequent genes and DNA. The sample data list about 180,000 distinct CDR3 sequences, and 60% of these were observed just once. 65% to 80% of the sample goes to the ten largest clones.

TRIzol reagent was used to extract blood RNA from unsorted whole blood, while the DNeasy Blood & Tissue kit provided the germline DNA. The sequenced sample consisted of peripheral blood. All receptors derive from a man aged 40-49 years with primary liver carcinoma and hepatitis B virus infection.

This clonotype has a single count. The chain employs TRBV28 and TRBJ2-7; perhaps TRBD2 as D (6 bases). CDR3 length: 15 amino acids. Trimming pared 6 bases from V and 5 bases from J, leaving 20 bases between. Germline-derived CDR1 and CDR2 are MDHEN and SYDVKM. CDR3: CASSRSGSREDEQYF. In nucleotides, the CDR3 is TGTGCCAGCAGCCGGAGCGGGTCCCGGGAAGACGAGCAGTACTTC.

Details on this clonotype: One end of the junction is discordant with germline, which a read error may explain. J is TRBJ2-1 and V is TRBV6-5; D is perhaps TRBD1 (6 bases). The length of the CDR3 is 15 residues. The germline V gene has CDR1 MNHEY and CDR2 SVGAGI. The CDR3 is CASSPDRNFYNEQLF. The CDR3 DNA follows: TGTGCCAGCAGCCCTGACAGGAATTTCTACAATGAGCAGCTCTTC.

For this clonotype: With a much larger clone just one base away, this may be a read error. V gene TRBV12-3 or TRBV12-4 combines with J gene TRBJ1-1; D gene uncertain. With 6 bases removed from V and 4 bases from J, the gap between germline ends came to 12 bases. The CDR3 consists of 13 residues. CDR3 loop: CASRLRGLTEAFF. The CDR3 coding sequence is TGTGCCAGCAGATTGCGTGGACTCACTGAAGCTTTCTTT.

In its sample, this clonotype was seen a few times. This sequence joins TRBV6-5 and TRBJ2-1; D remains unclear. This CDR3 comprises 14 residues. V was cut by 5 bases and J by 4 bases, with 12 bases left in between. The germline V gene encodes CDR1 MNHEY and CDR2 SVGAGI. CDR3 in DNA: TGTGCCAGCAGTCCTTTACTACTTTACAATGAGCAGTTCTTC. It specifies CASSPLLLYNEQFF.

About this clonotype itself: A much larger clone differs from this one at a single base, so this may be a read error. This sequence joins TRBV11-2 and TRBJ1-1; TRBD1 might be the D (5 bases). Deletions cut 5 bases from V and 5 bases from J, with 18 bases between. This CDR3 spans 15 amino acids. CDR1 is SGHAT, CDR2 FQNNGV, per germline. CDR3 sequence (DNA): TGTGCCAGCAGCCCACTGGGGCATGGGGATACTGAAGCTTTCTTT. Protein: CASSPLGHGDTEAFF.

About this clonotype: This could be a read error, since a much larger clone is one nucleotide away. CDR3 protein: CASSLEGGGGQPQHF. CDR3 nucleotide sequence: TGTGCCAGCAGCTTAGAAGGGGGCGGAGGTCAGCCCCAGCATTTT. V usage is TRBV11-2 and J usage is TRBJ1-5, with TRBD1 matching over 7 bases. This CDR3 is built from 15 residues. Trimming took 0 bases from V and 6 from J; bases not matched to a gene: 5. Per germline, CDR1 SGHAT and CDR2 FQNNGV. Using reference TRBV11-2 and TRBJ1-5 for the parts outside the CDR3, the full variable domain is EAGVAQSPRYKIIEKRQSVAFWCNPISGHATLYWYQQILGQGPKLLIQFQNNGVVDDSQLPKDRFSAERLKGVDSTLKIQPAKLEDSAVYLCASSLEGGGGQPQHFGDGTRLSIL.

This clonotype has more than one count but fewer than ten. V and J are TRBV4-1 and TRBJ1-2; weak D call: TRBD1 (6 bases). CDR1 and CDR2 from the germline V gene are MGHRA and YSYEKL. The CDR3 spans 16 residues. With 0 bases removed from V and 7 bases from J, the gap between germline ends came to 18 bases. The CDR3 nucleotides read TGCGCCAGCAGCCAAGATCCCCCGCGGGGGCGTTTTGGCTACACCTTC. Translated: CASSQDPPRGRFGYTF.

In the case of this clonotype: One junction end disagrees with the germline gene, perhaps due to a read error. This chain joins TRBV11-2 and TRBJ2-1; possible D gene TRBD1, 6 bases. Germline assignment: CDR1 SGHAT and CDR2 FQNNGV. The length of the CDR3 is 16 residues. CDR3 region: CTSSLRTEGIYIEQFF. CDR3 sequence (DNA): TGTACCAGCAGCTTAAGGACAGAAGGGATATACATTGAGCAGTTCTTC.

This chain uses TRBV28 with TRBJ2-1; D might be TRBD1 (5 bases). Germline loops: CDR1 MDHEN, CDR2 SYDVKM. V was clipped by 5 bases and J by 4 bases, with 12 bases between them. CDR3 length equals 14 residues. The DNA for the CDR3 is TGTGCCAGCAGTCCGGACACATTATACAATGAGCAGTTCTTC. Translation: CASSPDTLYNEQFF.

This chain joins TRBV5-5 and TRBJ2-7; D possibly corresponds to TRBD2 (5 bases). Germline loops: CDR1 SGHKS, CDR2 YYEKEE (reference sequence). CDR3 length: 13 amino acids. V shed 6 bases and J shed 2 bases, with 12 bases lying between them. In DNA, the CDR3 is TGTGCCAGCACCCAAGCGGCGGCCTACGAGCAGTACTTC. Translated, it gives CASTQAAAYEQYF.

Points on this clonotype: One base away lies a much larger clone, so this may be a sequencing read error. In DNA form, the CDR3 reads TGTACCAGCAGCCCCATGGATGAGGGGGAGCAGTACTTC. Translated: CTSSPMDEGEQYF. The chain has TRBV11-2 and TRBJ2-7, with D possibly called TRBD1 or TRBD2 (5 bases each). CDR3 length: 13 amino acids. From germline, CDR1 is SGHAT and CDR2 FQNNGV.

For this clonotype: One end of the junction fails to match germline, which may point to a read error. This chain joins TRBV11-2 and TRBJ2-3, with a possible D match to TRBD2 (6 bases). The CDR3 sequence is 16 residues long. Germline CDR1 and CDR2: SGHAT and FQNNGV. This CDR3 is CASNFSLSTSTDTQYF. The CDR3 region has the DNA TGTGCCAGCAACTTCTCGCTATCAACTAGCACAGATACGCAATATTTT. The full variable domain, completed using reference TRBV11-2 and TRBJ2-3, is EAGVAQSPRYKIIEKRQSVAFWCNPISGHATLYWYQQILGQGPKLLIQFQNNGVVDDSQLPKDRFSAERLKGVDSTLKIQPAKLEDSAVYLCASNFSLSTSTDTQYFGPGTRLTVL.

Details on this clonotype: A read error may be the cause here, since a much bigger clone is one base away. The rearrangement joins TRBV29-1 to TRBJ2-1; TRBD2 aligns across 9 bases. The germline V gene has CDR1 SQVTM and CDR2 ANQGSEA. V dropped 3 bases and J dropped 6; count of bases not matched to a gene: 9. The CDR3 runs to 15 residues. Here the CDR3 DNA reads TGCAGCGTTGACCCTAGCGGGGCCGCCCGCAATGAGCAGTTCTTC. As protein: CSVDPSGAARNEQFF.

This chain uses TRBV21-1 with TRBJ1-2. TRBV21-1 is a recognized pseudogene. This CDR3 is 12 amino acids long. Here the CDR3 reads CANSGSPYGYSF. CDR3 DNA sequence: TGTGCCAACAGCGGCAGCCCTTATGGCTACAGCTTC.

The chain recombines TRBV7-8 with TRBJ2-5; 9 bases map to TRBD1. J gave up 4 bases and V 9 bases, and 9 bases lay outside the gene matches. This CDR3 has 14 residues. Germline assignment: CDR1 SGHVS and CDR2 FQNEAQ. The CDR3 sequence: CASSITGGRETQYF. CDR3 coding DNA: TGTGCCAGTAGCATCACAGGGGGCAGAGAGACCCAGTACTTC.

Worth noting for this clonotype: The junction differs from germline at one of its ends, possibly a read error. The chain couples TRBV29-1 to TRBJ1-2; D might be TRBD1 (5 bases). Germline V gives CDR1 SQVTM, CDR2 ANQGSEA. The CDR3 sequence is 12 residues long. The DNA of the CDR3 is TGCAGCGTTCAAGGGGATAACTATGGCCACACCTTC. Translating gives CSVQGDNYGHTF.

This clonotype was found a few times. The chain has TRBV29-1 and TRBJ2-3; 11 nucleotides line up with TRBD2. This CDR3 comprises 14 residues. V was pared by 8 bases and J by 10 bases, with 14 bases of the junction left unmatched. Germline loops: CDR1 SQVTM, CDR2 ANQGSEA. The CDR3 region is CSSRVLAGEGSQYF. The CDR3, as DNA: TGCAGCTCCCGAGTACTAGCGGGAGAAGGGTCGCAGTATTTT.

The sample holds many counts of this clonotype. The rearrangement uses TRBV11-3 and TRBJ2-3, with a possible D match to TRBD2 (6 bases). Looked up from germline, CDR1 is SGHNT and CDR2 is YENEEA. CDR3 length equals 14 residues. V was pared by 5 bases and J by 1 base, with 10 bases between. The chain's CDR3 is CASSRDSGTDTQYF. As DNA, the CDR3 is TGTGCCAGCAGCCGGGACTCCGGCACAGATACGCAGTATTTT.

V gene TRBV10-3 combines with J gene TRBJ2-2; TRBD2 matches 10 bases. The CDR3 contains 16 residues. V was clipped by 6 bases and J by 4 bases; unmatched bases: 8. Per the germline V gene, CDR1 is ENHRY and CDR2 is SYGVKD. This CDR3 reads CAIREGTSGITGELFF. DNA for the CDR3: TGTGCCATCAGGGAAGGAACTAGCGGGATCACCGGGGAGCTGTTTTTT.

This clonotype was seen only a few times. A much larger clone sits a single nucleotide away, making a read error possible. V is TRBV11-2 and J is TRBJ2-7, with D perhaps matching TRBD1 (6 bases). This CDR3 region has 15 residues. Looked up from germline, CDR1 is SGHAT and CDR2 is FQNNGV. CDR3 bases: TGTGTCAGCAGCTCCTTCCCGGGACACTCATCCGAGCAGTACTTC. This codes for CVSSSFPGHSSEQYF.

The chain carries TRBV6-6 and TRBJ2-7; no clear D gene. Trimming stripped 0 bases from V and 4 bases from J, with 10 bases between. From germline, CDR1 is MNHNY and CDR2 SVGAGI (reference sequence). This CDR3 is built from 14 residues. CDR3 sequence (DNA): TGTGCCAGCAGTTACTCGGAAGGGTGGTACGAGCAGTACTTC. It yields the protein CASSYSEGWYEQYF.